Listed here are 26 T cell receptor beta chains from one sample, sequenced in a study of human T cells and chemical hapten exposure (dated by TCRdb to 2020 to 2022). Library construction relied on RACE. The reads were generated on a NextSeq 500. TCRdb took the public reads, trimmed them with fastp at Q25, ran MiXCR for clone calling and kept in-frame beta chains. Merged by CDR3 protein, the rows form single entries marked with the most common genes and DNA. Within this sample are nearly 350,000 distinct CDR3 sequences, with around 7% of them counted one time only. 7.5% to 9% of the sample is taken by the ten largest. The time point label here, explained by the study, means: patch test 1, 2 weeks after DPC sensitization. The meaning of the sample's treatment or condition label: therapeutic diphenylcyclopropenone sensitization with weekly scalp DPC. The input for sequencing was whole blood, taken in connection with sensitization to the hapten diphenylcyclopropenone (DPC). These receptors all come from a woman aged 18-29 years with alopecia areata. Some clones in this sample may be carry-over from other donors' samples.

This clonotype was observed many times. The chain joins TRBV6-5 to TRBJ1-1; D unclear. CDR1 and CDR2 from the germline V gene are MNHEY and SVGAGI. This CDR3 comprises 16 residues. V lost 3 bases and J 1 base, leaving 15 bases between the germline ends. CDR3 sequence: CASSYSIPSGNTEAFF. The CDR3 DNA is TGTGCCAGCAGTTATTCTATTCCATCTGGGAACACTGAAGCTTTCTTT.

This clonotype has a handful of counts. The chain links TRBV20-1 to TRBJ1-6; unclear D gene. The V gene lost 2 bases and the J gene lost 7 bases, with 12 bases spanning the gap. CDR1 and CDR2 from the germline V gene are DFQATT and SNEGSKA (reference sequence). This CDR3 has 14 residues. This chain's CDR3 is CSARPPGTNSPLHF. CDR3 nucleotides: TGCAGTGCTAGACCCCCGGGTACGAATTCACCCCTCCACTTT.

This clonotype turned up a few times. This rearrangement joins TRBV6-6 to TRBJ1-6; D is unclear. Germline-derived CDR1 and CDR2 are MNHNY and SVGAGI (reference sequence). This CDR3 has 12 residues. Trimming removed 6 bases from V and 9 bases from J, with 9 bases in between. The CDR3 protein is CASRESSSPLHF. The CDR3 DNA reads TGTGCCAGCAGGGAAAGTAGTTCACCCCTCCACTTT.

This chain joins TRBV5-1 and TRBJ1-4; D is unresolved. Between the trimmed V and J ends, which lost 0 bases and 3 bases, there was a span of 9 bases. The CDR3 covers 15 residues. CDR1 and CDR2 from the germline V gene are SGHRS and YFSETQ. CDR3 loop: CASSLGRGPNEKLFF. The CDR3 DNA reads TGCGCCAGCAGCTTGGGTCGCGGCCCTAATGAAAAACTGTTTTTT.

This sequence joins TRBV7-9 and TRBJ2-2; no reliable D call. Germline loops: CDR1 SEHNR, CDR2 FQNEAQ (reference sequence). V was cut by 5 bases and J by 6 bases, with 10 bases left in between. This CDR3 spans 13 amino acids. The CDR3 loop is CASSPDGSGELFF. The CDR3 DNA is TGTGCCAGCAGCCCAGACGGTTCCGGGGAGCTGTTTTTT.

The CDR3 coding sequence is TGTGCCAGCAGCCCCTACAGGGGGCGATTTGAAGACACTGAAGCTTTCTTT. The encoded protein is CASSPYRGRFEDTEAFF. The V and J genes are TRBV7-2 and TRBJ1-1, with 9 bases identical to TRBD1. The CDR3 runs to 17 residues. With V trimmed by 5 bases and J by 3 bases, 13 bases remained unmatched. Germline CDR1 and CDR2: SGHTA and FQGNSA.

This clonotype was seen more than once but under ten times. This rearrangement joins TRBV7-8 to TRBJ2-7; 11 bases fit TRBD2. This CDR3 spans 16 amino acids. The J segment lost 7 bases and the V segment lost 4 bases, leaving 12 bases of the junction unmatched. The germline gives CDR1 SGHVS, CDR2 FQNEAQ. The CDR3 coding sequence is TGTGCCAGCAGCTCGATCGCCCTAGCGGGGGGCAGAGAGCAGTACTTC. Its translation: CASSSIALAGGREQYF.

The sample holds a few counts of this clonotype. The V and J genes are TRBV5-5 and TRBJ1-6, with D unclear. Germline CDR1 reads SGHKS; CDR2 reads YYEKEE (reference sequence). With 3 bases removed from V and 0 bases from J, the gap between germline ends came to 7 bases. The CDR3 contains 15 residues. Written as DNA, the CDR3 is TGTGCCAGCAGCTCGTTTAGCTCCTATAATTCACCCCTCCACTTT. This codes for CASSSFSSYNSPLHF.

The table lists this clonotype with many counts. J is TRBJ2-5 and V is TRBV10-3; weak D call: TRBD2 (5 bases). Germline V gene sequence: CDR1 ENHRY, CDR2 SYGVKD. This CDR3 is built from 13 residues. V lost 1 base and J lost 4, with 7 bases in between. In nucleotides, the CDR3 is TGTGCCATCAGTGAGTTGCGGGCAGAGACCCAGTACTTC. Encoded protein: CAISELRAETQYF.

In its sample, this clonotype was seen a few times. This chain uses TRBV10-3 with TRBJ2-7, with 7 bases identical to TRBD1. J gave up 1 base and V 2 bases, and 11 bases lay outside the gene matches. The CDR3 runs 17 residues. Per the germline V gene, CDR1 is ENHRY and CDR2 is SYGVKD. The CDR3 spells CAISERETGFQSYEQYF. Here the CDR3 DNA reads TGTGCCATCAGTGAGAGGGAGACAGGGTTTCAGTCCTACGAGCAGTACTTC.

The gene calls are TRBV7-2 and TRBJ2-1; 13 positions match TRBD2. CDR3 length: 19 residues. Trimming removed 6 bases from V and 2 bases from J; junction bases left unmatched: 13. Per germline, CDR1 SGHTA and CDR2 FQGNSA. CDR3 loop: CASRSTGTSGETPYNEQFF. The CDR3, as DNA: TGTGCCAGCAGATCTACCGGGACTAGCGGGGAAACACCCTACAATGAGCAGTTCTTC.

The chain has TRBV6-5 and TRBJ1-2; the match to TRBD1 covers 10 bases. The CDR3 has 12 residues. V shed 8 bases, J shed 8 bases, and the junction held 5 bases outside the gene matches. Germline lookup yields CDR1 MNHEY and CDR2 SVGAGI. CDR3 nucleotide sequence: TGTGCCAGCGGGACAGGGGCTTGGGGCTACACCTTC. Translation gives CASGTGAWGYTF.

The sample holds many counts of this clonotype. The chain is built from TRBV7-3 and TRBJ2-5; D unresolved. In germline, CDR1 is SGHTA, CDR2 FQGTGA. The CDR3 consists of 13 residues. The V end was cut by 0 bases, the J end by 4 bases, with 6 bases between. The CDR3 nucleotides read TGTGCCAGCAGCTTAACGAACCTAGAGACCCAGTACTTC. This encodes CASSLTNLETQYF.

The chain links TRBV12-3 or TRBV12-4 to TRBJ2-6, with TRBD1 matching 8 bases. V shed 0 bases, J shed 2 bases, and the junction held 18 bases outside the gene matches. The CDR3 covers 22 residues. CDR3 amino acids: CASSLANSPDRVQGPGANVLTF. The CDR3 coding sequence is TGTGCCAGCAGTTTAGCCAATAGCCCGGACAGGGTACAAGGGCCTGGGGCCAACGTCCTGACTTTC.

In its sample, this clonotype was seen many times. J is TRBJ2-3 and V is TRBV20-1, with D possibly being TRBD2 (5 bases). The CDR3 totals 14 residues. Germline-derived CDR1 and CDR2 are DFQATT and SNEGSKA (reference sequence). V dropped 6 bases and J dropped 0 bases, with 13 bases sitting between them. Here the CDR3 reads CSATGSGSTDTQYF. In DNA form, the CDR3 reads TGCAGTGCAACGGGGTCTGGTAGCACAGATACGCAGTATTTT.

The table lists this clonotype with many counts. The rearrangement links TRBV9 to TRBJ2-6; 9 bases match TRBD1. The CDR3 consists of 18 residues. V shed 0 bases, J shed 0 bases, and the junction held 4 bases outside the gene matches. Germline CDR1 and CDR2: SGDLS and YYNGEE. The CDR3 here is CASSVEGQGLSGANVLTF. CDR3 in DNA: TGTGCCAGCAGCGTAGAGGGACAGGGTCTCTCTGGGGCCAACGTCCTGACTTTC. Supplemented by reference TRBV9 and TRBJ2-6, the full variable domain reads DSGVTQTPKHLITATGQRVTLRCSPRSGDLSVYWYQQSLDQGLQFLIQYYNGEERAKGNILERFSAQQFPDLHSELNLSSLELGDSALYFCASSVEGQGLSGANVLTFGAGSRLTVL.

The rearrangement links TRBV5-4 to TRBJ2-2, with D perhaps TRBD1 (7 bases). Trimming removed 4 bases from V and 0 bases from J, with 13 bases in between. Germline CDR1 SGHNT, CDR2 YYREEE (reference sequence). The CDR3 runs 16 residues. This CDR3 reads CASSRGDSANTGELFF. DNA for the CDR3: TGTGCCAGCAGCCGCGGGGACAGCGCGAACACCGGGGAGCTGTTTTTT. The variable domain in full, with the rest retrieved from reference TRBV5-4 and TRBJ2-2, is ETGVTQSPTHLIKTRGQQVTLRCSSQSGHNTVSWYQQALGQGPQFIFQYYREEENGRGNFPPRFSGLQFPNYSSELNVNALELDDSALYLCASSRGDSANTGELFFGEGSRLTVL.

This clonotype was seen at least ten times. This sequence joins TRBV6-5 and TRBJ2-7, with D possibly TRBD1 on 5 matching bases. The CDR3 spans 13 residues. Germline assignment: CDR1 MNHEY and CDR2 SVGAGI. The V end lost 5 bases, the J end lost 2 bases, and 10 bases lay between the germline ends. This CDR3 is CASSPDSTYEQYF. DNA of the CDR3: TGTGCCAGCAGTCCCGACAGTACCTACGAGCAGTACTTC.

V gene TRBV29-1 combines with J gene TRBJ2-1; 8 bases match TRBD2. This CDR3 contains 12 residues. The ends lost 7 bases at V and 7 bases at J; junction bases unmatched: 6. The germline V gene encodes CDR1 SQVTM and CDR2 ANQGSEA. CDR3 nucleotides: TGCAGCGACGTAGCGGGACTAAATGAGCAGTTCTTC. Amino acids: CSDVAGLNEQFF.

There are many counts of this clonotype. The chain links TRBV20-1 to TRBJ2-3, with 7 positions matching TRBD2. CDR1 is DFQATT and CDR2 is SNEGSKA in the germline V gene (reference sequence). Losses at the gene ends were 3 bases for V and 2 bases for J; bases not matched to a gene: 5. CDR3 length equals 14 residues. CDR3 sequence reads: CSARGGGSTDTQYF. The CDR3 nucleotides read TGCAGTGCTAGGGGCGGGGGTTCCACAGATACGCAGTATTTT.

The chain is built from TRBV7-2 and TRBJ2-3; 11 bases map to TRBD2. This CDR3 is 17 amino acids long. Per germline, CDR1 SGHTA and CDR2 FQGNSA. V lost 5 bases and J lost 4; bases outside the gene matches: 11. CDR3 bases: TGTGCCAGCAGCCACGGGGGTAGCGGGGGGGCGGCAGATACGCAGTATTTT. Its protein product is CASSHGGSGGAADTQYF. Variable domain in full (rest from reference TRBV7-2 and TRBJ2-3): GAGVSQSPSNKVTEKGKDVELRCDPISGHTALYWYRQSLGQGLEFLIYFQGNSAPDKSGLPSDRFSAERTGGSVSTLTIQRTQQEDSAVYLCASSHGGSGGAADTQYFGPGTRLTVL.

The chain links TRBV5-6 to TRBJ2-3, with TRBD1 matching 7 bases. CDR1 is SGHDT and CDR2 is YYEEEE in the germline V gene. The CDR3 sequence is 15 residues long. V lost 0 bases to trimming and J lost 6 bases; unmatched junction nucleotides: 7. The chain's CDR3 is CASSLAPTGVDTQYF. In nucleotides, the CDR3 is TGTGCCAGCAGCTTGGCCCCCACAGGGGTTGATACGCAGTATTTT.

The chain carries TRBV12-3 or TRBV12-4 and TRBJ2-4; 9 positions match TRBD1. V lost 2 bases, J lost 3 bases, and 17 bases stayed unmatched. The CDR3 contains 20 residues. This chain's CDR3 is CASSLRLIGDRDKVKNIQYF. CDR3 DNA: TGTGCCAGCAGTTTAAGACTCATTGGGGACAGGGATAAAGTCAAAAACATTCAGTACTTC.

This clonotype was recorded at least ten times. The chain links TRBV28 to TRBJ2-5; D is uncertain. The length of the CDR3 is 17 residues. The germline V gene has CDR1 MDHEN and CDR2 SYDVKM. Trimming shortened V by 2 bases and J by 3 bases, and 19 bases separated the two germline ends. The CDR3 loop is CASSLPTAYRIKETQYF. The CDR3 DNA is TGTGCCAGCAGTTTACCTACAGCCTACCGTATTAAAGAGACCCAGTACTTC. Full variable domain (missing parts from reference TRBV28 and TRBJ2-5): DVKVTQSSRYLVKRTGEKVFLECVQDMDHENMFWYRQDPGLGLRLIYFSYDVKMKEKGDIPEGYSVSREKKERFSLILESASTNQTSMYLCASSLPTAYRIKETQYFGPGTRLLVL.

Ten or more counts support this clonotype. The genes are TRBV18 and TRBJ1-2; D remains unclear. There are 12 residues in the CDR3. The germline V and J ends were trimmed by 8 bases and 4 bases, with 11 bases remaining between them. Germline loops: CDR1 KGHSH, CDR2 LQKENI. CDR3 nucleotide sequence: TGTGCCAGCAGCCCGGAAGGCTATGGCTACACCTTC. It specifies CASSPEGYGYTF.

This clonotype has more than one count but fewer than ten. The chain is built from TRBV6-5 and TRBJ2-2, with D tentatively TRBD1 or TRBD2 (6 bases each). V was clipped by 3 bases and J by 1 base, with 9 bases between them. This CDR3 spans 15 amino acids. Germline CDR1 is MNHEY and CDR2 is SVGAGI. The CDR3 sequence: CASSYGGGNTGELFF. The CDR3 nucleotides read TGTGCCAGCAGTTATGGAGGGGGGAACACCGGGGAGCTGTTTTTT.